These 8 T cell receptor beta chains originate from one sample sequenced in a study of cytomegalovirus exposure and HLA in healthy donors. PCR was performed using 60 Vbeta and 13 Jbeta primers. Some clones are missing from TCRdb's copy, which holds only in-frame ones; the method was immunoSEQ multiplex PCR. The sample has 72,000 or so clones, more than 75% seen once; the top ten hold around 7.4%. The sample comprised PBMCs. These TCRs come from a man in his late teens or twenties in good health and CMV-seropositive.

V is TRBV9 and J is TRBJ1-1; 9 bases map to TRBD1. The ends lost 4 bases at V and 3 bases at J; junction bases unmatched: 7. Germline lookup yields CDR1 SGDLS and CDR2 YYNGEE. CDR3 length: 15 amino acids. The CDR3 protein is CASSPRTGEDTEAFF. DNA for the CDR3: TGTGCCAGCAGCCCGAGGACAGGGGAAGACACTGAAGCTTTCTTT. Full variable domain (outside the CDR3, taken from reference TRBV9 and TRBJ1-1): DSGVTQTPKHLITATGQRVTLRCSPRSGDLSVYWYQQSLDQGLQFLIQYYNGEERAKGNILERFSAQQFPDLHSELNLSSLELGDSALYFCASSPRTGEDTEAFFGQGTRLTVV.

This sequence joins TRBV18 and TRBJ1-2, with D tentatively TRBD1 (6 bases). The length of the CDR3 is 14 residues. Germline V lookup: CDR1 KGHSH, CDR2 LQKENI. Trimming pared 8 bases from V and 7 bases from J, leaving 20 bases between. This CDR3 is CASKLPGRGSGYTF. CDR3 nucleotide sequence: TGTGCCAGCAAGCTGCCGGGCAGGGGAAGTGGCTACACCTTC.

V is TRBV30 and J is TRBJ1-4; 8 bases line up with TRBD1. Germline V CDR1 and CDR2: GTSNPN, SVGIG (reference sequence). The CDR3 runs 13 residues. The V gene end was trimmed by 1 base and the J gene end by 8 bases; junction bases not matched to a gene: 3. In DNA form, the CDR3 reads TGTGCCTGGAGTGAACAGGGGGGGGAAAAACTGTTTTTT. Its protein is CAWSEQGGEKLFF. Full variable domain (missing parts from reference TRBV30 and TRBJ1-4): SQTIHQWPATLVQPVGSPLSLECTVEGTSNPNLYWYRQAAGRGLQLLFYSVGIGQISSEVPQNLSASRPQDRQFILSSKKLLLSDSGFYLCAWSEQGGEKLFFGSGTQLSVL.

The gene calls are TRBV6-1 and TRBJ2-5; 8 nucleotides agree with TRBD1. Per germline, CDR1 MNHNS and CDR2 SASEGT. The CDR3 is 14 residues long. V was clipped by 3 bases and J by 5 bases; unmatched bases: 5. CDR3 loop: CASSDGQGGETQYF. The CDR3 nucleotides are TGTGCCAGCAGTGACGGACAGGGTGGGGAGACCCAGTACTTC.

This clone was detected only a few times. The chain joins TRBV27 to TRBJ1-1; D unclear. This CDR3 has 14 amino acids. With 8 bases removed from V and 3 bases from J, the gap between germline ends came to 16 bases. Germline V gene lookup returns CDR1 MNHEY and CDR2 SMNVEV (reference sequence). CDR3 bases: TGTGCCAGCGGAGTTAGAACGGAGTACACTGAAGCTTTCTTT. This sequence encodes CASGVRTEYTEAFF.

This clone has a handful of counts. This chain links TRBV7-8 with TRBJ2-7, with TRBD2 matching over 7 bases. Trimming took 5 bases from V and 5 from J; bases not matched to a gene: 12. This CDR3 contains 15 residues. Germline assignment: CDR1 SGHVS and CDR2 FQNEAQ. As DNA, the CDR3 is TGTGCCAGCAGCAATGTGGCGGGAGCCCACCACGAGCAGTACTTC. This gives the protein CASSNVAGAHHEQYF. The full variable domain, completed using reference TRBV7-8 and TRBJ2-7, is GAGVSQSPRYKVAKRGQDVALRCDPISGHVSLFWYQQALGQGPEFLTYFQNEAQLDKSGLPSDRFFAERPEGSVSTLKIQRTQQEDSAVYLCASSNVAGAHHEQYFGPGTRLTVT.

This rearrangement joins TRBV11-2 to TRBJ2-7; D unclear. Germline V gene lookup returns CDR1 SGHAT and CDR2 FQNNGV. V lost 5 bases and J lost 4, with 12 bases in between. The CDR3 consists of 13 residues. The CDR3 reads CASSSAPGYEQYF. As DNA, the CDR3 is TGTGCCAGCAGCAGCGCCCCCGGGTACGAGCAGTACTTC. Filled out from reference TRBV11-2 and TRBJ2-7, the complete variable domain reads EAGVAQSPRYKIIEKRQSVAFWCNPISGHATLYWYQQILGQGPKLLIQFQNNGVVDDSQLPKDRFSAERLKGVDSTLKIQPAKLEDSAVYLCASSSAPGYEQYFGPGTRLTVT.

The J gene is TRBJ2-1, the V gene TRBV27; 11 nucleotides match TRBD2. The CDR3 is 18 amino acids. The junction had 14 bases not matched to a gene; V was cut back by 7 bases and J by 3 bases. CDR1 is MNHEY and CDR2 is SMNVEV in the germline V gene (reference sequence). The CDR3 bases are TGTGCCAGCACTAGGCTAGCGGGGGGCCATCCTAACTACAATGAGCAGTTCTTC. As protein: CASTRLAGGHPNYNEQFF.